This T cell receptor (beta chain) was identified during a study of cytomegalovirus exposure and HLA in healthy donors. A word on this clone: No antigen is known for it.

Findings of the study overall: The study recorded about 150 TCR beta chains that were cytomegalovirus-associated. The dataset shows that most TCR sequences were rare, while some public TCRs occurred in many donors.

The protocol was immunoSEQ multiplex PCR, while the TCRdb copy is restricted to in-frame clones and leaves out a portion. This table has about 56,000 clones, just over 90% appearing once. The donors were part of the validation cohort of some 120 subjects. That cohort was separate from the first cohort, which comprised 550 to 750 subjects. The TCR sequence derives from a woman between 18 and 30 years old in good health and CMV-seronegative. Sequencing was performed on PBMCs.

The CDR3 here is CASSNTGQGSNYGYTF. For the CDR3, the DNA is TGTGCCAGCAGCAATACGGGACAGGGTTCTAACTATGGCTACACCTTC. The rearrangement uses TRBV4-2 and TRBJ1-2; 9 bases match TRBD1. The CDR3 extends over 16 amino acids. Germline values: CDR1 LGHNA, CDR2 YNFKEQ. V shed 5 bases and J 0 bases; nucleotides not matched to a gene: 7.